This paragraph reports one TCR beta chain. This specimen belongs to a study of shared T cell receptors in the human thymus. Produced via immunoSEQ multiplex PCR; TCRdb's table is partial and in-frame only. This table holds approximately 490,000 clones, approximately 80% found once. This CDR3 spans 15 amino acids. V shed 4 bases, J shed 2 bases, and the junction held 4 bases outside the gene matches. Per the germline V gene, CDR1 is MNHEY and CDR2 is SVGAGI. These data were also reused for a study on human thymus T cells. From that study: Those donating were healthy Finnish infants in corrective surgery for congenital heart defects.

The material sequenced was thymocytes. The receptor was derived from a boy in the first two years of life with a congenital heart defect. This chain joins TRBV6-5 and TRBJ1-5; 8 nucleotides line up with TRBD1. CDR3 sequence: CASSSGGERNQPQHF. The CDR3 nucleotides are TGTGCCAGCAGTTCAGGGGGCGAACGCAATCAGCCCCAGCATTTT.